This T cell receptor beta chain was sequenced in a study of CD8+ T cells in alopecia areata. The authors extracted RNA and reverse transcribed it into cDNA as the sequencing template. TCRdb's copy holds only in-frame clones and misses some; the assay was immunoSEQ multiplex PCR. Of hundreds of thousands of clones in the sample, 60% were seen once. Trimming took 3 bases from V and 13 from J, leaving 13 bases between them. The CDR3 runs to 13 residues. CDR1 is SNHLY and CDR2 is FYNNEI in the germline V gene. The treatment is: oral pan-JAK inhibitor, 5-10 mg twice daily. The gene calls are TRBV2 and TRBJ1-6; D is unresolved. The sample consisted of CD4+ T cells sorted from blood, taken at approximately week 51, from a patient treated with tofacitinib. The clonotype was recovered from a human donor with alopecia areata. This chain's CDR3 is CASSDRVGSPLHF. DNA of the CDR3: TGTGCCAGCAGTGATCGCGTAGGGTCCCCCCTCCACTTT. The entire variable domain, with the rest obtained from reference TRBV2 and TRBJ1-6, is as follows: EPEVTQTPSHQVTQMGQEVILRCVPISNHLYFYWYRQILGQKVEFLVSFYNNEISEKSEIFDDQFSVERPDGSNFTLKIRSTKLEDSAMYFCASSDRVGSPLHFGNGTRLTVT.